A few counts support the clone carrying this T cell receptor beta chain. Its antigen remains unknown. TCRdb reprocessed the 5' RACE reads via MiXCR and lists one record per CDR3 protein. The sample holds hundreds of thousands of distinct CDR3 sequences, around 6% seen once. This sample stems from a study of identical twins. Germline lookup yields CDR1 DFQATT and CDR2 SNEGSKA (reference sequence). V lost 3 bases, J lost 4 bases, and 7 bases stayed unmatched. This CDR3 has 15 residues. Study results and limitations: Low generation probability was overrepresented in out-of-frame alpha sequences shared by twins. Part of the zero-insertion signal could reflect confounding by invariant MAIT and iNKT cells. Excess sharing between twins was weaker in beta out-of-frame sequences.

The chain employs TRBV20-1 and TRBJ2-1; 9 positions match TRBD2. This sequence was found in a young man in good health. The sample was naive T cells sorted from blood. This chain's CDR3 is CSARPTSGHYNEQFF. For the CDR3, the DNA is TGCAGTGCTAGGCCGACTAGCGGACATTACAATGAGCAGTTCTTC.